The source of this T cell receptor beta chain is a study of T cells in women clearing cervical HPV infection. Study-wide background: Case blood drawn at lesion detection; control blood after infection cleared. Cases' blood sampling followed lesion detection by median approximately 150 days (90 to 200).

Overall study findings and caveats: Repertoire richness, not evenness, was significantly elevated in CIN3+ cases versus controls.

Comment on this clone: Antigen unknown. The CDR3 extends 3 residues past the end of the read, so its final part is completed from the germline J gene.

Germline V gene data show CDR1 as LNHDA and CDR2 as SQIVND (reference sequence). CDR3 length: 16 amino acids. J gave up 0 bases and V 4 bases, and 4 bases lay outside the gene matches. Dot-blot hybridization genotyped cervical HPV amplified with MY09/MY11 PCR. The table came from immunoSEQ multiplex PCR; TCRdb's copy has only in-frame clones and leaves some out. The sample has tens of thousands of clones. Material: blood buffy coat. This chain links TRBV19 with TRBJ1-2; 11 bases fit TRBD1. This TCR came from a woman between 18 and 75 years old with a cervical HPV16 infection that either progressed to CIN3+ or cleared (not recorded which). The sequenced CDR3 bases are TGTGCCAGTAGTAGGGACAGGGGGTATGCTAACTATGGC. Translated, it gives CASSRDRGYANYG. The whole CDR3 protein reads CASSRDRGYANYGYTF.